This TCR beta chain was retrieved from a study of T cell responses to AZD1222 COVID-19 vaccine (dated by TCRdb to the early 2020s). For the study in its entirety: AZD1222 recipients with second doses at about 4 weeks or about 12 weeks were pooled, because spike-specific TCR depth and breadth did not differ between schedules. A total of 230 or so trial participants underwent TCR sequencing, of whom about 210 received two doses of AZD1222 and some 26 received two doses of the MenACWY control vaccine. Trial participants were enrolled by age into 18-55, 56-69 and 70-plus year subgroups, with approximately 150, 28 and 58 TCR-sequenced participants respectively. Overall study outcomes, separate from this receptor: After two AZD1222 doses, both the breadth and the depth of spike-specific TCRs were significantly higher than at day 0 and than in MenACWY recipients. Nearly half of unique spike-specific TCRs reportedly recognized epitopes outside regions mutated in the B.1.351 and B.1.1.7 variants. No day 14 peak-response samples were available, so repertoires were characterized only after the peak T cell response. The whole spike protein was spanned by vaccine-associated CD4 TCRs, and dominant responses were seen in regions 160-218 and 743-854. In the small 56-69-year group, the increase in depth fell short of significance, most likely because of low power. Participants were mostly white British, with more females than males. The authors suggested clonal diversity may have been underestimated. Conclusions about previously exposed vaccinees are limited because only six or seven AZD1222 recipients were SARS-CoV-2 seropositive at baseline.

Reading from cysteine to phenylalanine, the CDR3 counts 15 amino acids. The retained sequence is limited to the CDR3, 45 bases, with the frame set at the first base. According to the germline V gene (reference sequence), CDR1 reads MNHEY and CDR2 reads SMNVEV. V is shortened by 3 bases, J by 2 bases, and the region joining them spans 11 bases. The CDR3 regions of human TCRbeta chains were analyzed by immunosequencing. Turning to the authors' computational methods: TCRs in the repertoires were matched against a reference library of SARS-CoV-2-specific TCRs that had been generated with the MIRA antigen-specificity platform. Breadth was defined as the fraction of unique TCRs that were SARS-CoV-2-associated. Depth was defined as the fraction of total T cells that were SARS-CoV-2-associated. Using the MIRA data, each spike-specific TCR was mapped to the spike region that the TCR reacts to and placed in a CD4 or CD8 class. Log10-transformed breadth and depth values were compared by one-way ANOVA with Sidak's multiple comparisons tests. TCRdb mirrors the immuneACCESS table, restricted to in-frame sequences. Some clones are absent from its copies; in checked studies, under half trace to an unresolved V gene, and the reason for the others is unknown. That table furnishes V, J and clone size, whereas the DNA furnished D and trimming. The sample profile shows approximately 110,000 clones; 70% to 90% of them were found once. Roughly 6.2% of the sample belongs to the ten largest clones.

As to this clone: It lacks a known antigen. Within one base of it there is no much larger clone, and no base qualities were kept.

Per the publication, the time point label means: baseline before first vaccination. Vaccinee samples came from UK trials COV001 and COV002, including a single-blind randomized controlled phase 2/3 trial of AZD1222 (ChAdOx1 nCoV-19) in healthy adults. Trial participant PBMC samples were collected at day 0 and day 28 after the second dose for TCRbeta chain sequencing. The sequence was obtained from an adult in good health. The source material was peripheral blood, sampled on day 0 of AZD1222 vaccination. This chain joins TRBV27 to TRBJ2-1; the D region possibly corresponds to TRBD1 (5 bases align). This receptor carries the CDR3 CASSLSRQTYNEQFF. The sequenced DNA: TGTGCCAGCAGTTTGTCGAGACAGACCTACAATGAGCAGTTCTTC.